This T cell receptor beta chain is from a study of blood T cell repertoires in COVID-19. Measured with immunoSEQ multiplex PCR; TCRdb has only the in-frame clones, and not every one. The data show tens of thousands of clones, with about 90% seen just once and around 2.9% held by the top ten. V lost 7 bases, J lost 3 bases, and 19 bases lay in between. The CDR3 consists of 15 residues. CDR1 and CDR2 (germline): MDHEN, SYDVKM. The TCR originated in a woman aged 45-60 years with active or convalescent COVID-19. This rearrangement joins TRBV28 to TRBJ2-7, with D perhaps TRBD1 (6 bases). Sequencing used peripheral blood. CDR3 residues: CASTPRDITRYEQYF. The CDR3 DNA sequence: TGTGCCAGCACCCCCCGGGACATAACCCGCTACGAGCAGTACTTC.